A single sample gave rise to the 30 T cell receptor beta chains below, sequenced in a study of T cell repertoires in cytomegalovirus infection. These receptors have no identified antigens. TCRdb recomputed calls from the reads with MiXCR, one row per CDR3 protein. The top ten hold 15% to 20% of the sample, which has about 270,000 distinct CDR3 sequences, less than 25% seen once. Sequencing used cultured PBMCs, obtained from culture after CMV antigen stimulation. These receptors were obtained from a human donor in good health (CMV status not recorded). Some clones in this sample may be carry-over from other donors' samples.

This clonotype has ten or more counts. The CDR3 region is CASSSGLAGNNEQFF. The DNA of the CDR3 is TGTGCCAGCAGCAGTGGACTAGCGGGTAACAATGAGCAGTTCTTC. V is TRBV5-4 and J is TRBJ2-1, with 11 bases fitting TRBD2. V shed 4 bases, J shed 5 bases, and the junction held 5 bases outside the gene matches. This CDR3 has 15 amino acids. In germline, CDR1 is SGHNT, CDR2 YYREEE (reference sequence). Variable domain in full (rest from reference TRBV5-4 and TRBJ2-1): ETGVTQSPTHLIKTRGQQVTLRCSSQSGHNTVSWYQQALGQGPQFIFQYYREEENGRGNFPPRFSGLQFPNYSSELNVNALELDDSALYLCASSSGLAGNNEQFFGPGTRLTVL.

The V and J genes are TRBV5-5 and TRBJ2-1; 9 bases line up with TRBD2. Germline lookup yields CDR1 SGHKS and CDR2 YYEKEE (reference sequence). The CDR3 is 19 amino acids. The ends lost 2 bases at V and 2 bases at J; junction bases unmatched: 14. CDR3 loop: CASSFFPQQSGRTYNEQFF. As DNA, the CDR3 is TGTGCCAGCAGCTTCTTCCCCCAACAAAGCGGGAGGACCTACAATGAGCAGTTCTTC. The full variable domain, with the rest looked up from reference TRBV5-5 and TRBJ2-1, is DAGVTQSPTHLIKTRGQQVTLRCSPISGHKSVSWYQQVLGQGPQFIFQYYEKEERGRGNFPDRFSARQFPNYSSELNVNALLLGDSALYLCASSFFPQQSGRTYNEQFFGPGTRLTVL.

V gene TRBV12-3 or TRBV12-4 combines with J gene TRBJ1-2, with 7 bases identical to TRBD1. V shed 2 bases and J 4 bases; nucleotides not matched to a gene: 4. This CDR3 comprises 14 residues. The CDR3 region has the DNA TGTGCCAGCAGTTTATTCGACAGGGCCTATGGCTACACCTTC. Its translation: CASSLFDRAYGYTF.

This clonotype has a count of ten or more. The CDR3 is CASSLLDTQYF. As DNA, the CDR3 is TGTGCCAGCAGTCTCTTGGATACGCAGTATTTT. The V gene is TRBV7-2, the J gene TRBJ2-3; no clear D gene. With 6 bases removed from V and 6 bases from J, the gap between germline ends came to 7 bases. Germline V gene lookup returns CDR1 SGHTA and CDR2 FQGNSA. The length of the CDR3 is 11 residues.

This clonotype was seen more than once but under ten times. CDR3 sequence: CSVEGGGTDTQYF. CDR3 DNA: TGCAGCGTTGAAGGTGGAGGAACAGATACGCAGTATTTT. The chain has TRBV29-1 and TRBJ2-3; D may be TRBD2 (5 bases). The CDR3 contains 13 residues. CDR1 and CDR2 from the germline V gene are SQVTM and ANQGSEA. Trimming cost V 1 base and J 3 bases, with 8 bases left between them.

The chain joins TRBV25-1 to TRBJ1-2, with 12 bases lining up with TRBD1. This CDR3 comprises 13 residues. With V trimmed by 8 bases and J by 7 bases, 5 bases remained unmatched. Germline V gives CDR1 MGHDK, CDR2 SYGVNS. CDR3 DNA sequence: TGTGCCAGCTCGGGACAGGGGGCGCTTGGCTACACCTTC. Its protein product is CASSGQGALGYTF.

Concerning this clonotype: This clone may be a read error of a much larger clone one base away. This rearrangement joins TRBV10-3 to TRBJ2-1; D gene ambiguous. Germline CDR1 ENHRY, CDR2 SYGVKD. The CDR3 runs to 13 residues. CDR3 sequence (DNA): TGTGCCAGCAGTGACATGGGTTCCAATGAGCAGTTCTTC. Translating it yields CASSDMGSNEQFF.

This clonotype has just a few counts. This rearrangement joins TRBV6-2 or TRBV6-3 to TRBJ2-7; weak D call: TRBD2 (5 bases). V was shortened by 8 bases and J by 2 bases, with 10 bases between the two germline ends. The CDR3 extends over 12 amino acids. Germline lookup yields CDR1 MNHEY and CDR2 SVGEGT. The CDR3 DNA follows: TGTGCCAGCTCCGAGGGCCCCTACGAGCAGTACGTC. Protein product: CASSEGPYEQYV.

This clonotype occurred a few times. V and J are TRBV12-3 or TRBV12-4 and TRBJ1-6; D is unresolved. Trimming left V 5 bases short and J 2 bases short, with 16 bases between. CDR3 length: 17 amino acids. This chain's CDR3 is CASSRTAGSPYNSPLHF. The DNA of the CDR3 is TGTGCCAGCAGTCGCACAGCGGGTTCACCCTATAATTCACCCCTCCACTTT.

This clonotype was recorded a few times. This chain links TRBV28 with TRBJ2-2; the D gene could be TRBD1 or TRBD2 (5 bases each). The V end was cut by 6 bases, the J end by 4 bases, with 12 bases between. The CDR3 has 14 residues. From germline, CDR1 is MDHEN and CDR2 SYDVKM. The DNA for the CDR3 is TGTGCCAGCAGAAGGGACGCGAGCACCGGGGAGCTGTTTTTT. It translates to CASRRDASTGELFF.

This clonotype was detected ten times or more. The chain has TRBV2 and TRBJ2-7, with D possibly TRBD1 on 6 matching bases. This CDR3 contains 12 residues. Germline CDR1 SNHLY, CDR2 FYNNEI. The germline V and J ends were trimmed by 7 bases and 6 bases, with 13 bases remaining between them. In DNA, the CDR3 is TGTGCCAGCAACCAGGGGATCGGCGAGCAGTACTTC. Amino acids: CASNQGIGEQYF.

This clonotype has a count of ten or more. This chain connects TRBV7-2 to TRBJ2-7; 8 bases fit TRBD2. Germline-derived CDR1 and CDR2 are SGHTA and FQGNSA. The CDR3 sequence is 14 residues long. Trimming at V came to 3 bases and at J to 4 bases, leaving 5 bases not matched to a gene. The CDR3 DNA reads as TGTGCCAGCAGCTTCGGGGGGGCGCGATACGAGCAGTACTTC. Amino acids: CASSFGGARYEQYF.

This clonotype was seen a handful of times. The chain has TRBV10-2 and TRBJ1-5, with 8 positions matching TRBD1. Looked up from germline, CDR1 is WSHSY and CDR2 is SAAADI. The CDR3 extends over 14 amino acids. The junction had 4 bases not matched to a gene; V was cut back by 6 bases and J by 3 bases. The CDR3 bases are TGCGCCAGCAGCGGACAGGGACACAATCAGCCCCAGCATTTT. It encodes CASSGQGHNQPQHF.

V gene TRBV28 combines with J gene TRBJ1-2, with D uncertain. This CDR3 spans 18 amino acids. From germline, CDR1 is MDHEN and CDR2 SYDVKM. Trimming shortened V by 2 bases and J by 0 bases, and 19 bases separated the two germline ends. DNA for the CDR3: TGTGCCAGCAGTTTAAGAGGGAGTAGCCCTGGGACTAACTATGGCTACACCTTC. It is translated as CASSLRGSSPGTNYGYTF.

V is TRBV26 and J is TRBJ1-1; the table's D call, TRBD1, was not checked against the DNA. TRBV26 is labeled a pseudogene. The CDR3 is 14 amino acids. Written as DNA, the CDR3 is TGTGCCAGCAGTTCCCCGACAGTCAAGGCTGAAGCTTTCTTT. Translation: CASSSPTVKAEAFF.

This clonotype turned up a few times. This CDR3 reads CSAPKGVRKYF. CDR3 sequence (DNA): TGCAGTGCCCCTAAGGGGGTTAGAAAGTACTTC. This rearrangement joins TRBV20-1 to TRBJ2-7; tentatively, D is TRBD1 (6 bases). The CDR3 is 11 residues long. CDR1 and CDR2 (germline): DFQATT, SNEGSKA (reference sequence). The germline V and J ends were trimmed by 6 bases and 11 bases, with 17 bases remaining between them.

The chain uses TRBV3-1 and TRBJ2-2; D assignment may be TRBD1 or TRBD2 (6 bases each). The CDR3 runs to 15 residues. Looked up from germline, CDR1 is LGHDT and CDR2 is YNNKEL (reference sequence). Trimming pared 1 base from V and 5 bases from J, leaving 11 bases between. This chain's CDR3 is CASSQGRGGTGELFF. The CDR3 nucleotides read TGTGCCAGCAGCCAAGGTCGAGGGGGGACCGGGGAGCTGTTTTTT. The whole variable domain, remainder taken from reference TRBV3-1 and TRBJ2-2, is DTAVSQTPKYLVTQMGNDKSIKCEQNLGHDTMYWYKQDSKKFLKIMFSYNNKELIINETVPNRFSPKSPDKAHLNLHINSLELGDSAVYFCASSQGRGGTGELFFGEGSRLTVL.

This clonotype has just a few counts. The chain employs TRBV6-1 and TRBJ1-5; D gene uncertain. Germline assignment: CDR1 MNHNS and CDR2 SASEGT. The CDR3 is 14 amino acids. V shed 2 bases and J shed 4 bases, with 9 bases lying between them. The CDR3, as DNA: TGTGCCAGCAGTGAAATGGCGTCGAATCAGCCCCAGCATTTT. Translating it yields CASSEMASNQPQHF.

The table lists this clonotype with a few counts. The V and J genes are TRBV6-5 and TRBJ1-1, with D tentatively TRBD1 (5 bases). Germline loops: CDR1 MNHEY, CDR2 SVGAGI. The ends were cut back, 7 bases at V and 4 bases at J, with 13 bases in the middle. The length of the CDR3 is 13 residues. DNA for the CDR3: TGTGCCAGCACCGAACCAGGGAGCACTGAAGCTTTCTTT. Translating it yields CASTEPGSTEAFF.

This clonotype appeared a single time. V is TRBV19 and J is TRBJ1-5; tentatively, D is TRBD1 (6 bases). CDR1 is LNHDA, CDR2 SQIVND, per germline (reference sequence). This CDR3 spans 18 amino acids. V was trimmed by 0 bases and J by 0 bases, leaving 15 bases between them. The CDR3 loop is CASSIDGGGMNSNQPQHF. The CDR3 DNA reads TGTGCCAGTAGTATAGATGGGGGCGGAATGAATAGCAATCAGCCCCAGCATTTT.

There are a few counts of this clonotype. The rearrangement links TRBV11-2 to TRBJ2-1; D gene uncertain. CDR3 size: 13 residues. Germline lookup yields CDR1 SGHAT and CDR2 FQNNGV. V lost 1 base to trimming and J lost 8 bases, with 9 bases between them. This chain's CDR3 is CASSLGVADEQFF. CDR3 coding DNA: TGTGCCAGCAGCTTAGGGGTAGCAGATGAGCAGTTCTTC.

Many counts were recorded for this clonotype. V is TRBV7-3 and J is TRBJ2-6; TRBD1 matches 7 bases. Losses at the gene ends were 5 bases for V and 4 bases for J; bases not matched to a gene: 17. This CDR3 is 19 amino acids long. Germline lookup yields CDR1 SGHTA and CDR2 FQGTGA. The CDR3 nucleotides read TGTGCCAGCAGCCCAACCGACAGGGCCTGGGCCTCCGGGGCCAACGTCCTGACTTTC. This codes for CASSPTDRAWASGANVLTF.

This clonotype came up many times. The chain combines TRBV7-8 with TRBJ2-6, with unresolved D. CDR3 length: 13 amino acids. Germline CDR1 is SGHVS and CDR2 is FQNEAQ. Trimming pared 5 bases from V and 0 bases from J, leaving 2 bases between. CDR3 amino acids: CASSNSGANVLTF. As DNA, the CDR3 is TGTGCCAGCAGCAACTCTGGGGCCAACGTCCTGACTTTC.

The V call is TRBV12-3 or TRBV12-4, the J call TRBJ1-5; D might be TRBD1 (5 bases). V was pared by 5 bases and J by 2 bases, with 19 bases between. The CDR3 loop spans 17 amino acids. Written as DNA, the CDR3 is TGTGCCAGCAGTCCCCCTTTCACGACAGACGGCAATCAGCCCCAGCATTTT. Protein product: CASSPPFTTDGNQPQHF.

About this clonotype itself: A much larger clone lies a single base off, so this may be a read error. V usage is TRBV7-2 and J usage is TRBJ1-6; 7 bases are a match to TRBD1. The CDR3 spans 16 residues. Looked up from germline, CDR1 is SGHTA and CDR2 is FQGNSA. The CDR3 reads CASGFPTGVVNSPLHF. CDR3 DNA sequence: TGTGCCAGCGGCTTCCCCACAGGGGTGGTTAATTCACCCCTCCACTTT.

CDR3: CANSLAGGPNEQFF. As DNA, the CDR3 is TGTGCCAACTCACTAGCGGGAGGGCCAAATGAGCAGTTCTTC. This chain connects TRBV10-3 to TRBJ2-1; TRBD2 agrees at 13 bases. Unmatched junction bases numbered 7, after V lost 10 bases and J lost 7 bases. CDR1 and CDR2 (germline): ENHRY, SYGVKD. The CDR3 spans 14 residues.

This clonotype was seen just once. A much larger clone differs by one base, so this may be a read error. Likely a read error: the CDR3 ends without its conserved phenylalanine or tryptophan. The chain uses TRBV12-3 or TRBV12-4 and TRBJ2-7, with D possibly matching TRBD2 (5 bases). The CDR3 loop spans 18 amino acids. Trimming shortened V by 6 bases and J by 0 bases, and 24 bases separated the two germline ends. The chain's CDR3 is CASSNGLPWRVGSYEQYY. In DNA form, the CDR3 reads TGTGCCAGCAGCAACGGACTGCCTTGGCGAGTAGGCTCCTACGAGCAGTACTAC.

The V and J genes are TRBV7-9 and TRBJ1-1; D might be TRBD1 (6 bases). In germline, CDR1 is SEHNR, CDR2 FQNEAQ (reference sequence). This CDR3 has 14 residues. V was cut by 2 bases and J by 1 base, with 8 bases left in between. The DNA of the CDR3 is TGTGCCAGCAGCTTATTGGGGGCGAACACTGAAGCTTTCTTT. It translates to CASSLLGANTEAFF.

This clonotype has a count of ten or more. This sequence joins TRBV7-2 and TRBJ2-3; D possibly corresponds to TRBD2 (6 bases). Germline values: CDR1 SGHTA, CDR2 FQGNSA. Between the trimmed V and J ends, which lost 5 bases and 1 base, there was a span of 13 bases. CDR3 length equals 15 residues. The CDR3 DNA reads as TGTGCCAGCAGCCAGCAGGGCGGGGGCACAGATACGCAGTATTTT. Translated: CASSQQGGGTDTQYF.

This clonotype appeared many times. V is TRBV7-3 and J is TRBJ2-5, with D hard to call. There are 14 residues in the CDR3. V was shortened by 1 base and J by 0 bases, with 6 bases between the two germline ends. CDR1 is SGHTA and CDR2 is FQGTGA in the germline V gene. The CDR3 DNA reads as TGTGCCAGCAGCTTAAACGGCTACCAAGAGACCCAGTACTTC. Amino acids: CASSLNGYQETQYF.